This T cell receptor (beta chain) comes out of a study of Ad26.COV2.S vaccination and SARS-CoV-2 variants. Specified treatment: about 20 received Ad26.COV2.S at low or high dose, single or two shots; 5 received placebo; per-sample allocation not given. At day 63 after the first vaccine or placebo injection, samples were drawn. Profiling relied on immunoSEQ multiplex PCR, and the TCRdb table lists in-frame clones only, not all of them. This repertoire shows just under 250,000 clones, around 89% found once; its top ten account for over 8.5%. The material sequenced was peripheral blood, taken in a trial of Ad26.COV2.S vaccine versus placebo. The clonotype was recovered from a person aged 18-60 years who received the Ad26.COV2.S COVID-19 vaccine or a placebo.

CDR3 in amino acids: CASSLVGTGGVWDYNEQFF. The CDR3, as DNA: TGTGCCAGCAGCTTAGTAGGGACAGGGGGCGTTTGGGACTACAATGAGCAGTTCTTC. The V gene is TRBV7-2, the J gene TRBJ2-1, with 12 bases aligning to TRBD1. Germline CDR1 SGHTA, CDR2 FQGNSA. V shed 1 base and J 3 bases; nucleotides not matched to a gene: 10. This CDR3 comprises 19 residues.